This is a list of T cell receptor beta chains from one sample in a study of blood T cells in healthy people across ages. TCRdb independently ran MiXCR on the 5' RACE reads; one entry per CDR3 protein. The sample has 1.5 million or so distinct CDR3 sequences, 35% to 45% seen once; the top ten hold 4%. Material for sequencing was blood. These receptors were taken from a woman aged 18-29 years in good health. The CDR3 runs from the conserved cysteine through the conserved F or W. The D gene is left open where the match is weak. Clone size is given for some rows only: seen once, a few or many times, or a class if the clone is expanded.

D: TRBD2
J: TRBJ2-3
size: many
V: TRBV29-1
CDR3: CSVEGTSGGTDTQYF
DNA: TGCAGCGTTGAGGGGACTAGCGGGGGCACAGATACGCAGTATTTT

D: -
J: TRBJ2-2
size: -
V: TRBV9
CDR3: CASSVGLGDMNTGELFF
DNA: TGTGCCAGCAGCGTAGGTCTAGGGGATATGAACACCGGGGAGCTGTTTTTT

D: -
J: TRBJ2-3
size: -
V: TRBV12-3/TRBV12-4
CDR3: CASSRQASADTQYF
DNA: TGTGCCAGCAGCCGACAGGCGAGCGCAGATACGCAATATTTT

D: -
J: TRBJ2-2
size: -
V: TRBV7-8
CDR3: CASSPINVRAGTGELFF
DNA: TGTGCCAGCAGCCCTATTAATGTCAGGGCTGGCACCGGGGAGCTGTTTTTT

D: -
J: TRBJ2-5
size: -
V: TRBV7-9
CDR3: CASSSYRFQETQYF
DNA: TGTGCCAGTAGCTCCTACAGGTTCCAAGAGACCCAGTACTTC

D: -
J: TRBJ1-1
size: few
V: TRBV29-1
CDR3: CSVVGRVNTEAFF
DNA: TGCAGCGTTGTGGGCAGGGTAAACACTGAAGCTTTCTTT

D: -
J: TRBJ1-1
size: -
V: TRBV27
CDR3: CASKQGRGYTEAFF
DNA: TGTGCCAGCAAACAGGGTCGGGGGTACACTGAAGCTTTCTTT

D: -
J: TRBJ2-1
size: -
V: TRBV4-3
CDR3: CASSQARRQAHNEQFF
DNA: TGCGCCAGCAGCCAAGCGCGGCGACAGGCCCACAATGAGCAGTTCTTC

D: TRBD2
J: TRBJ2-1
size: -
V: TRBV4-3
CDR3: CASSPLVGGYNEQFF
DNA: TGCGCCAGCAGCCCCTTAGTGGGGGGGTACAATGAGCAGTTCTTC

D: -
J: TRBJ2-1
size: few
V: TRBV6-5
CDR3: CASSYGQTYYNEQFF
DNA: TGTGCCAGCAGTTACGGTCAGACTTACTACAATGAGCAGTTCTTC

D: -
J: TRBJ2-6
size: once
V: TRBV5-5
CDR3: CASSPEPSRSGANVLTF
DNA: TGTGCCAGCAGCCCCGAACCTTCCCGCTCTGGGGCCAACGTCCTGACTTTC

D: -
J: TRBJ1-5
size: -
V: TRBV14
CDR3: CAIRGRSRLYRLRISNQPQHF
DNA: TGTGCCATCCGTGGCAGAAGTCGATTGTACAGGCTACGGATTAGCAATCAGCCCCAGCATTTT

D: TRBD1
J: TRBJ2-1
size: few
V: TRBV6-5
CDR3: CASRPDRGPYNEQFF
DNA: TGTGCCAGCAGGCCCGACAGGGGCCCCTACAATGAGCAGTTCTTC

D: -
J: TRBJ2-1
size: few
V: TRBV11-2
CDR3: CASSSRPTWNEAGTQFF
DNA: TGTGCCAGCAGCTCAAGACCTACATGGAATGAGGCGGGGACCCAGTTCTTC

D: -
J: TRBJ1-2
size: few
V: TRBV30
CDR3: CAWTVGVGYGYTF
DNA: TGTGCCTGGACTGTAGGGGTGGGCTATGGCTACACCTTC

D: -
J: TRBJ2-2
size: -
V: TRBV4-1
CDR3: CASSGTSIGELFF
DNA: TGCGCCAGCAGCGGTACTAGCATCGGGGAGCTGTTTTTT

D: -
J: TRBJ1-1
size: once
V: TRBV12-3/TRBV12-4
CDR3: CASSSHRTNTEAFF
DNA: TGTGCCAGCAGTTCCCACAGAACGAACACTGAAGCTTTCTTT

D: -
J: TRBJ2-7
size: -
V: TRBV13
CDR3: CASAWGGGYEQYF
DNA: TGTGCCAGCGCTTGGGGTGGAGGCTACGAGCAGTACTTC

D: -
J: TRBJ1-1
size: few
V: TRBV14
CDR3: CASSQRDWYTEAFF
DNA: TGTGCCAGCAGCCAAAGAGACTGGTACACTGAAGCTTTCTTT

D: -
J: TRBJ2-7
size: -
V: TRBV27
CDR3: CASSFPGRTYEQYF
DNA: TGTGCCAGCAGTTTTCCGGGACGGACCTACGAGCAGTACTTC

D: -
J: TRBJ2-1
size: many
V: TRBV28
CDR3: CASSSRRWWSFNEQFF
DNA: TGTGCCAGCAGTTCGCGGCGGTGGTGGAGTTTCAATGAGCAGTTCTTC

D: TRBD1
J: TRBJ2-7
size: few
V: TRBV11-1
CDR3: CATPGQGIYEQYF
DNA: TGTGCCACCCCGGGACAGGGTATCTACGAGCAGTACTTC

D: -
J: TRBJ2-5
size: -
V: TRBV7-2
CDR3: CASSSSHGTQYF
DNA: TGTGCCAGCAGCTCCTCCCATGGGACCCAGTACTTC

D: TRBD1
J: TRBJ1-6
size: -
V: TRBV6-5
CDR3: CASSYKQGQGSSPLHF
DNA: TGTGCCAGCAGTTACAAACAGGGACAGGGGTCTTCACCCCTCCACTTT

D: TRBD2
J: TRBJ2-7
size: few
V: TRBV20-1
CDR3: CSASPTSGGYNEQYF
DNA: TGCAGTGCTTCCCCGACTAGCGGGGGCTACAATGAGCAGTACTTC

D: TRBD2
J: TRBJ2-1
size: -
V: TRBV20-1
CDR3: CSAREGLATRGEQFF
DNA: TGCAGTGCTAGAGAAGGACTAGCGACCCGGGGTGAGCAGTTCTTC

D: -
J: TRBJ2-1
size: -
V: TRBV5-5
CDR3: CASSVVRDSFANEQFF
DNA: TGTGCCAGCAGCGTAGTCCGGGACTCTTTCGCCAATGAGCAGTTCTTC

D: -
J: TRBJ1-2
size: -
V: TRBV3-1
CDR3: CASSLRVTTPNYGYTF
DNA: TGTGCCAGCAGCCTTCGTGTGACAACGCCTAACTATGGCTACACCTTC

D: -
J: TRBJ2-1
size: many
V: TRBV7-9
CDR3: CASSLEIEQFF
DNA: TGTGCCAGCAGCTTAGAGATTGAGCAGTTCTTC

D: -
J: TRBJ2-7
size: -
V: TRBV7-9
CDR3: CASSDRPGPFPEQYF
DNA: TGTGCCAGCAGCGATCGGCCGGGACCGTTCCCCGAGCAGTACTTC

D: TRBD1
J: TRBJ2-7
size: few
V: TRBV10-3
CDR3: CAISESTGTDEQYF
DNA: TGTGCCATCAGTGAGTCGACAGGGACCGACGAGCAGTACTTC

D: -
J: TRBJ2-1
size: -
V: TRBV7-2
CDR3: CASSLGGAGPWDEQFF
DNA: TGTGCCAGCAGCTTAGGCGGCGCGGGACCCTGGGATGAGCAGTTCTTC

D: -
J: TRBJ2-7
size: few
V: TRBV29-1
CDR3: CSVFLDNEQYF
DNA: TGCAGCGTATTTCTTGACAATGAGCAGTACTTC

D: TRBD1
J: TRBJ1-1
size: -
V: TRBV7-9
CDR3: CASSLRSDRANTEAFF
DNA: TGTGCCAGCAGCTTAAGATCGGACAGGGCAAACACTGAAGCTTTCTTT

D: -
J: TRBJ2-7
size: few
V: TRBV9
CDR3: CASSVEGRLGIDEQYF
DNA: TGTGCCAGCAGCGTGGAGGGCAGGTTGGGAATCGACGAGCAGTACTTC

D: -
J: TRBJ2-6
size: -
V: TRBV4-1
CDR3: CASSHQHLQGRFTGAYVLTF
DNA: TGCGCCAGCAGCCATCAACACCTCCAGGGGAGGTTCACTGGGGCCTACGTCCTGACTTTC

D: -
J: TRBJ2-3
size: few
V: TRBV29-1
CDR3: CSVVVVTSTDTQYF
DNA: TGCAGCGTTGTGGTCGTGACTAGCACAGATACGCAGTATTTT

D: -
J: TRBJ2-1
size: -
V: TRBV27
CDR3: CASSFGSSGGYEQFF
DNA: TGTGCCAGCAGTTTCGGGTCGTCAGGGGGGTACGAGCAGTTCTTC

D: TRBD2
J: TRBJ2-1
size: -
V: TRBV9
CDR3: CASSVGSSGGYQETQFF
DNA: TGTGCCAGCAGCGTAGGGAGTAGCGGGGGTTACCAAGAGACCCAGTTCTTC

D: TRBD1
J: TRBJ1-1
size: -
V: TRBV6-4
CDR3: CASRDRDGTEAFF
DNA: TGTGCCAGCAGGGACAGGGATGGCACTGAAGCTTTCTTT

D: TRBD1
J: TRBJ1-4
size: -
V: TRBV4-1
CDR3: CASSQVLGQGEVEGKLFF
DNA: TGCGCCAGCAGCCAAGTTCTTGGGCAGGGGGAAGTAGAAGGAAAACTGTTTTTT

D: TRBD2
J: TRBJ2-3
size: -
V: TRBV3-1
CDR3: CASSPGTTHLQYF
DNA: TGTGCCAGCAGCCCTGGGACTACCCATCTGCAGTATTTT

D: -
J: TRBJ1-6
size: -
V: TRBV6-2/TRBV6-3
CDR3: CASSSSAGKVVPLHF
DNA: TGTGCCAGCAGTTCCTCCGCTGGGAAAGTTGTACCCCTCCACTTT

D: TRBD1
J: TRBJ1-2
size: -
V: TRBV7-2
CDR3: CASSLDRDLYGYTF
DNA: TGTGCCAGCAGCCTGGACAGGGACCTTTACGGCTACACCTTC

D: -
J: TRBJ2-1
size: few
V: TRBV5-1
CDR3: CASSLRQMSSYNEQFF
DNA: TGCGCCAGCAGCTTGCGACAGATGAGCTCCTACAATGAGCAGTTCTTC

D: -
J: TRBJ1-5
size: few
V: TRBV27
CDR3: CASTPSRGFGNQPQHF
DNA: TGTGCCAGCACCCCTAGCCGGGGATTTGGCAATCAGCCCCAGCATTTT

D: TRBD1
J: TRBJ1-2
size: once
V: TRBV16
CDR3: CASSQGGRGPHYGYTF
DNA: TGTGCCAGCAGCCAAGGCGGCAGGGGGCCCCACTATGGCTACACCTTC

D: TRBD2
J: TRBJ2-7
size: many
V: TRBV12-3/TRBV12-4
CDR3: CASSLKGLAFHEQYF
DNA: TGTGCCAGCAGTTTGAAGGGACTAGCGTTCCACGAGCAGTACTTC

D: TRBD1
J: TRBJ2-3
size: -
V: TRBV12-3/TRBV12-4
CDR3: CASSFQGAADTQYF
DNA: TGTGCCAGCAGTTTTCAGGGGGCGGCAGATACGCAGTATTTT

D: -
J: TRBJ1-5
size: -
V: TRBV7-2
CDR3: CVSSLGMEQPQHF
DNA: TGTGTCAGCAGCTTAGGTATGGAACAGCCCCAGCATTTT

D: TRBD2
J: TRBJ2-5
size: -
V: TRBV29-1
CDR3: CSVPGRERWGTQYF
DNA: TGCAGCGTTCCCGGGAGGGAAAGGTGGGGGACCCAGTACTTC

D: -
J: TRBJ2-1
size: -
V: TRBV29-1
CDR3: CSVDALGGQFF
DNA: TGCAGCGTTGATGCGCTGGGCGGACAGTTCTTC

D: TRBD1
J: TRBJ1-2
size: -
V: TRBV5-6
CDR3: CASSLGQGAAGYTF
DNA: TGTGCCAGCAGCTTGGGACAGGGGGCCGCTGGCTACACCTTC

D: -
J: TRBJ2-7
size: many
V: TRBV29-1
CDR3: CSVEGTYAYEQYF
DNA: TGCAGCGTTGAAGGGACCTACGCCTACGAGCAGTACTTC

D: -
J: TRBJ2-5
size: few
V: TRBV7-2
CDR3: CASSPARSKETQYF
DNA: TGTGCCAGCAGCCCTGCCCGAAGTAAAGAGACCCAGTACTTC

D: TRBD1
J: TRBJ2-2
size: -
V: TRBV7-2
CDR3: CASSLETGTGAFRSGELFF
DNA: TGTGCCAGCAGCTTAGAGACCGGGACAGGGGCTTTTAGGTCCGGGGAGCTGTTTTTT

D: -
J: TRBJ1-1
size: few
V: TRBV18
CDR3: CASSPQRDAEAFF
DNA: TGTGCCAGCTCACCGCAGCGGGACGCTGAAGCTTTCTTT

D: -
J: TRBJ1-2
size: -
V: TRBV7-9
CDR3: CASSPHAYPNYGYTF
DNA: TGTGCCAGCAGCCCCCACGCCTACCCTAACTATGGCTACACCTTC

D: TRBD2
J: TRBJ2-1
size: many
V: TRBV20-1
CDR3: CSAKLAGRYNEQFF
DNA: TGCAGTGCTAAACTAGCGGGCCGATACAATGAGCAGTTCTTC

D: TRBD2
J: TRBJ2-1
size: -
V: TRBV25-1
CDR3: CASSESGLAGYNEQFF
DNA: TGTGCCAGCAGTGAATCGGGACTAGCGGGCTACAATGAGCAGTTCTTC